The rows below give T cell receptor beta chains drawn from one sample of a study of cytomegalovirus exposure and HLA in healthy donors. Using immunoSEQ multiplex PCR, the repertoire was profiled, and TCRdb retains in-frame clones only, with some absent. Counted here are roughly 200,000 clones, approximately 79% occurring once; the ten biggest clones make up 4% to 4.5%. The sample consisted of PBMCs. These receptors all stem from a woman aged 30 to 39 in good health and CMV-seropositive. The CDR3 runs from the conserved cysteine through the conserved F or W. A D gene is named only where the DNA matches it firmly. Size is omitted from some rows. Given values are once, few, many or a class for expanded clones.

D gene: .; V gene: TRBV11-2; clone size: .; J gene: TRBJ2-2; CDR3 DNA: TGTGCCAGCAGCCATGAAGCGGCTAGCTTCGGGGAGCTGTTTTTT; CDR3 protein: CASSHEAASFGELFF
D gene: TRBD1; V gene: TRBV29-1; clone size: .; J gene: TRBJ1-3; CDR3 DNA: TGCAGCGTTGGGGACAGGGCTGGAAACACCATATATTTT; CDR3 protein: CSVGDRAGNTIYF
D gene: TRBD1; V gene: TRBV2; clone size: .; J gene: TRBJ2-2; CDR3 DNA: TGTGCCAGCAGGGCCGGGACAGGGAACACCGGGGAGCTGTTTTTT; CDR3 protein: CASRAGTGNTGELFF
D gene: .; V gene: TRBV9; clone size: .; J gene: TRBJ1-4; CDR3 DNA: TGTGCCAGCGGGCGCGGCGGCCAGGGGCCTTCGAGGGAAAAACTGTTTTTT; CDR3 protein: CASGRGGQGPSREKLFF
D gene: TRBD1; V gene: TRBV19; clone size: .; J gene: TRBJ1-1; CDR3 DNA: TGTGCCAGTAGTATAGGTGAGGGGGCCCTTAACGCTGAAGCTTTCTTT; CDR3 protein: CASSIGEGALNAEAFF
D gene: TRBD1; V gene: TRBV5-6; clone size: .; J gene: TRBJ1-2; CDR3 DNA: TGTGCCAGCAGCGCCCTATTGGGGACAGGTGATAACTATGGCTACACCTTC; CDR3 protein: CASSALLGTGDNYGYTF
D gene: .; V gene: TRBV7-9; clone size: .; J gene: TRBJ1-1; CDR3 DNA: TGTGCCAGCAGCCCGCACATGAACACTGAAGCTTTCTTT; CDR3 protein: CASSPHMNTEAFF
D gene: .; V gene: TRBV7-9; clone size: few; J gene: TRBJ2-3; CDR3 DNA: TGTGCCAGCAGCTTGCAGCAGGGAGGTGGGACAGATACGCAGTATTTT; CDR3 protein: CASSLQQGGGTDTQYF
D gene: TRBD2; V gene: TRBV7-6; clone size: .; J gene: TRBJ2-6; CDR3 DNA: TGTGCCAGCAGCTTGGCAGTATCAGCGGGAGTGTCTGGGGCCAACGTCCTGACTTTC; CDR3 protein: CASSLAVSAGVSGANVLTF
D gene: TRBD2; V gene: TRBV4-1; clone size: few; J gene: TRBJ2-3; CDR3 DNA: TGCGCCAGCAGCCACAGGACTAGCGGGAGGGCGAACACAGATACGCAGTATTTT; CDR3 protein: CASSHRTSGRANTDTQYF
D gene: TRBD1; V gene: TRBV2; clone size: .; J gene: TRBJ1-4; CDR3 DNA: TGTGCCAGCACTCCGGGACAGCCCCTTGAAAAACTGTTTTTT; CDR3 protein: CASTPGQPLEKLFF
D gene: TRBD1; V gene: TRBV5-5; clone size: .; J gene: TRBJ1-5; CDR3 DNA: TGTGCCAGCAGCTTAGGACTGCGACAGGGAGGAGGACAGCCCCAGCATTTT; CDR3 protein: CASSLGLRQGGGQPQHF
D gene: TRBD1; V gene: TRBV5-1; clone size: .; J gene: TRBJ2-3; CDR3 DNA: TGCGCCAGCAGCCCTACCGGGACAGGGAGTCGGGATACGCAGTATTTT; CDR3 protein: CASSPTGTGSRDTQYF
D gene: TRBD1; V gene: TRBV30; clone size: once; J gene: TRBJ2-2; CDR3 DNA: TGTGCCTGGAGGGAACAGGGGCCCGGGGAGCTGTTTTTT; CDR3 protein: CAWREQGPGELFF
D gene: TRBD1; V gene: TRBV29-1; clone size: .; J gene: TRBJ2-1; CDR3 DNA: TGCAGCGTTGAAGGGCTTAGAGGACAGGGGGAGAGTGAGCAGTTCTTC; CDR3 protein: CSVEGLRGQGESEQFF
D gene: .; V gene: TRBV5-5; clone size: once; J gene: TRBJ1-1; CDR3 DNA: TGTGCCAGCAGCCCCGGGACTACGAACACTGAAGCTTTCTTT; CDR3 protein: CASSPGTTNTEAFF
D gene: TRBD1; V gene: TRBV29-1; clone size: .; J gene: TRBJ2-5; CDR3 DNA: TGCAGCGTTGAAGATCTTGGCGGGACAGGCGAAGAGACCCAGTACTTC; CDR3 protein: CSVEDLGGTGEETQYF
D gene: .; V gene: TRBV11-2; clone size: few; J gene: TRBJ1-1; CDR3 DNA: TGTGCCAGCAGCTTATCTGCTCGAGACACTGAAGCTTTCTTT; CDR3 protein: CASSLSARDTEAFF
D gene: TRBD2; V gene: TRBV7-6; clone size: .; J gene: TRBJ2-5; CDR3 DNA: TGTGCCAGCAGCCGCCCGGGGGGGACCCAGTACTTC; CDR3 protein: CASSRPGGTQYF
D gene: TRBD2; V gene: TRBV10-3; clone size: .; J gene: TRBJ2-1; CDR3 DNA: TGTGCCATCAGCCGCCATCTGACTAGCGGGAGCAGTGATGAGCAGTTCTTC; CDR3 protein: CAISRHLTSGSSDEQFF
D gene: .; V gene: TRBV4-2; clone size: .; J gene: TRBJ2-7; CDR3 DNA: TGTGCCAGCAGCCAAGGAGCCCGACAGAGGCCCTACGAGCAGTACTTC; CDR3 protein: CASSQGARQRPYEQYF
D gene: TRBD1; V gene: TRBV5-1; clone size: .; J gene: TRBJ2-7; CDR3 DNA: TGCGCCAGCAGCTCAGGGACAGGGGGCATCGAGCAGTACTTC; CDR3 protein: CASSSGTGGIEQYF
D gene: .; V gene: TRBV5-6; clone size: .; J gene: TRBJ2-5; CDR3 DNA: TGTGCCAGCAGCTTGGATAGGCTACCGAGGCCTGAGACCCAGTACTTC; CDR3 protein: CASSLDRLPRPETQYF
D gene: TRBD1; V gene: TRBV4-3; clone size: .; J gene: TRBJ2-2; CDR3 DNA: TGCGCCAGCTCAAAGGGGGCTTTGGACACCGGGGAGCTGTTTTTT; CDR3 protein: CASSKGALDTGELFF
D gene: TRBD2; V gene: TRBV7-8; clone size: few; J gene: TRBJ2-1; CDR3 DNA: TGTGCCAGCAGCTTAAGTGGACTAGCATCGAATGAGCAGTTCTTC; CDR3 protein: CASSLSGLASNEQFF
D gene: TRBD1; V gene: TRBV7-2; clone size: .; J gene: TRBJ1-2; CDR3 DNA: TGTGCCAGCAGCCCACCGACAGGGTTAATTAGTGGCTACACCTTC; CDR3 protein: CASSPPTGLISGYTF
D gene: .; V gene: TRBV5-6; clone size: .; J gene: TRBJ1-1; CDR3 DNA: TGTGCCAGCAGCCCCCCCCGATCGGACACTGAAGCTTTCTTT; CDR3 protein: CASSPPRSDTEAFF
D gene: TRBD1; V gene: TRBV28; clone size: .; J gene: TRBJ2-3; CDR3 DNA: TGTGCCAGCCTACCACGGACAGGGCTCCCTGACACAGATACGCAGTATTTT; CDR3 protein: CASLPRTGLPDTDTQYF
D gene: TRBD2; V gene: TRBV11-2; clone size: few; J gene: TRBJ2-1; CDR3 DNA: TGTGCCAGCAGCTTAGGTGGGACTAGGCAGTTCTTC; CDR3 protein: CASSLGGTRQFF
D gene: .; V gene: TRBV5-1; clone size: .; J gene: TRBJ2-5; CDR3 DNA: TGCGCCAGCAGCATTACGCGGAGGGAGACCCAGTACTTC; CDR3 protein: CASSITRRETQYF
D gene: .; V gene: TRBV6-5; clone size: .; J gene: TRBJ1-1; CDR3 DNA: TGTGCCAGCAGAAAACAGATCACCATGAACACTGAAGCTTTCTTT; CDR3 protein: CASRKQITMNTEAFF
D gene: TRBD1; V gene: TRBV7-9; clone size: .; J gene: TRBJ2-1; CDR3 DNA: TGTGCCAGCAGCTTAGTTGGGACAGGGATCCACAATGAGCAGTTCTTC; CDR3 protein: CASSLVGTGIHNEQFF
D gene: TRBD1; V gene: TRBV6-6; clone size: few; J gene: TRBJ1-4; CDR3 DNA: TGTGCCAGCAGTAATTCCGGGACAGGGGGTGGTGAAAAACTGTTTTTT; CDR3 protein: CASSNSGTGGGEKLFF
D gene: TRBD1; V gene: TRBV6-5; clone size: .; J gene: TRBJ2-7; CDR3 DNA: TGTGCCAGCACCCCGACAGGGCGCAGCTACGAGCAGTACTTC; CDR3 protein: CASTPTGRSYEQYF
D gene: TRBD2; V gene: TRBV6-5; clone size: .; J gene: TRBJ2-7; CDR3 DNA: TGTGCCAGCAGTTACTCGGCGGGAGGCCGCTACGAGCAGTACTTC; CDR3 protein: CASSYSAGGRYEQYF
D gene: .; V gene: TRBV11-2; clone size: .; J gene: TRBJ1-1; CDR3 DNA: TGTGCCAGCAGCAAGGAGACAGAACCTGAAGCTTTCTTT; CDR3 protein: CASSKETEPEAFF
D gene: TRBD1; V gene: TRBV5-1; clone size: few; J gene: TRBJ2-7; CDR3 DNA: TGCGCCAGCAGCTTGGCCCGCTTAGGAAGAACAGGGGGCTACGAGCAGTACTTC; CDR3 protein: CASSLARLGRTGGYEQYF
D gene: .; V gene: TRBV5-8; clone size: .; J gene: TRBJ1-1; CDR3 DNA: TGTGCCAGTGGGAGGCTTAGGACTGAAGCTTTCTTT; CDR3 protein: CASGRLRTEAFF
D gene: TRBD2; V gene: TRBV4-3; clone size: few; J gene: TRBJ2-3; CDR3 DNA: TGCGCCAGCAGCCAAGAAGGCGCGGGAGGCACAGATACGCAGTATTTT; CDR3 protein: CASSQEGAGGTDTQYF
D gene: .; V gene: TRBV15; clone size: .; J gene: TRBJ2-7; CDR3 DNA: TGTGCCACCAGCAGAGATAATTCGGGGAAATACGAGCAGTACTTC; CDR3 protein: CATSRDNSGKYEQYF
D gene: .; V gene: TRBV7-9; clone size: .; J gene: TRBJ2-1; CDR3 DNA: TGTGCCAGCAGCTTGTGGGCAGGGGCTTACAATGAGCAGTTCTTC; CDR3 protein: CASSLWAGAYNEQFF
D gene: .; V gene: TRBV6-5; clone size: .; J gene: TRBJ2-5; CDR3 DNA: TGTGCCAGCAGTTACTCAGAGTACCAAGAGACCCAGTACTTC; CDR3 protein: CASSYSEYQETQYF
D gene: .; V gene: TRBV4-3; clone size: once; J gene: TRBJ2-7; CDR3 DNA: TGCGCCAGCAGCCCGACCCGGGACACCCACTACGAGCAGTACTTC; CDR3 protein: CASSPTRDTHYEQYF
D gene: TRBD1; V gene: TRBV7-9; clone size: .; J gene: TRBJ1-5; CDR3 DNA: TGTGCCAGCAGCTTGGGACAGGGGGATCAGCCCCAGCATTTT; CDR3 protein: CASSLGQGDQPQHF
D gene: .; V gene: TRBV7-2; clone size: .; J gene: TRBJ2-1; CDR3 DNA: TGTGCCAGCAGCTTAGGCGGTAGGAATGAGCAGTTCTTC; CDR3 protein: CASSLGGRNEQFF
D gene: .; V gene: TRBV5-6; clone size: .; J gene: TRBJ1-2; CDR3 DNA: TGTGCCAGCTGGCTTGGCGGGGCTTATGGCTACACCTTC; CDR3 protein: CASWLGGAYGYTF
D gene: .; V gene: TRBV29-1; clone size: once; J gene: TRBJ1-1; CDR3 DNA: TGCAGCGTTTCAGGGGCCACTGAAGCTTTCTTT; CDR3 protein: CSVSGATEAFF